The 19 T cell receptor beta chains reported below all come from one sample, sequenced in a study of cytomegalovirus exposure and HLA in healthy donors. The data were produced by immunoSEQ multiplex PCR, yet TCRdb's version contains in-frame clones alone and is incomplete. The table records 120,000 or so clones, roughly 83% of them present only once. The sample taken for sequencing was PBMCs. Receptor source: a man younger than 30 in good health and CMV-seronegative.

The gene calls are TRBV6-7 and TRBJ2-7; no clear D. TRBV6-7 has ORF status, its function being uncertain. The CDR3 runs 13 residues. V lost 8 bases to trimming and J lost 3 bases, with 14 bases between them. CDR3 region: CASVSGLLYEQYF. CDR3 nucleotide sequence: TGTGCCAGCGTCTCGGGTTTACTCTACGAGCAGTACTTC.

The CDR3 bases are TGTGCCAGCAGCTTAGCCCAGGTGGTGGCTGAAAAACTGTTTTTT. Its translation: CASSLAQVVAEKLFF. V and J are TRBV7-9 and TRBJ1-4; D uncertain. CDR3 size: 15 residues. V was pared by 0 bases and J by 7 bases, with 12 bases between. CDR1 is SEHNR and CDR2 is FQNEAQ in the germline V gene (reference sequence).

This clone was counted between two and nine times. This chain links TRBV19 with TRBJ2-5; D is possibly TRBD2 (6 bases). V was trimmed by 6 bases and J by 2 bases, leaving 16 bases between them. This CDR3 has 15 amino acids. Per germline, CDR1 LNHDA and CDR2 SQIVND (reference sequence). CDR3 amino acids: CASRAGTSLQETQYF. In nucleotides, the CDR3 is TGTGCCAGTAGGGCGGGAACCTCACTGCAAGAGACCCAGTACTTC.

J is TRBJ2-7 and V is TRBV19; D unresolved. V was trimmed by 3 bases and J by 0 bases, leaving 9 bases between them. Germline loops: CDR1 LNHDA, CDR2 SQIVND (reference sequence). This CDR3 is built from 14 residues. The CDR3 here is CASSIGGSSYEQYF. CDR3 bases: TGTGCCAGTAGTATTGGCGGCAGCTCCTACGAGCAGTACTTC.

The chain carries TRBV30 and TRBJ2-5, with 7 bases fitting TRBD2. The ends lost 0 bases at V and 0 bases at J; junction bases unmatched: 7. The CDR3 has 16 residues. In germline, CDR1 is GTSNPN, CDR2 SVGIG (reference sequence). The CDR3 spells CAWSVGLAAYQETQYF. The CDR3 DNA sequence: TGTGCCTGGAGTGTAGGCCTAGCGGCGTACCAAGAGACCCAGTACTTC. Using reference TRBV30 and TRBJ2-5 for the parts outside the CDR3, the full variable domain is SQTIHQWPATLVQPVGSPLSLECTVEGTSNPNLYWYRQAAGRGLQLLFYSVGIGQISSEVPQNLSASRPQDRQFILSSKKLLLSDSGFYLCAWSVGLAAYQETQYFGPGTRLLVL.

This clone was seen ten or more times. This chain joins TRBV30 and TRBJ1-1; no reliable D call. Looked up from germline, CDR1 is GTSNPN and CDR2 is SVGIG (reference sequence). CDR3 length: 13 residues. Trimming left V 0 bases short and J 4 bases short, with 9 bases between. The CDR3 region is CAWSVGLGTEAFF. The DNA for the CDR3 is TGTGCCTGGAGTGTTGGACTAGGCACTGAAGCTTTCTTT.

This sequence joins TRBV15 and TRBJ1-2; TRBD1 is a possible D gene (5 bases). Germline V gene data show CDR1 as LNHNV and CDR2 as YYDKDF (reference sequence). The CDR3 extends over 15 amino acids. Trimming left V 1 base short and J 6 bases short, with 15 bases between. The CDR3 bases are TGTGCCACCAGCAGAGCTCAGGGAAGGGGCCATGGCTACACCTTC. It specifies CATSRAQGRGHGYTF.

The chain is built from TRBV5-1 and TRBJ2-2; 8 nucleotides match TRBD1. The germline CDR1 and CDR2 sequences are SGHRS and YFSETQ. This CDR3 contains 16 residues. Trimming cost V 0 bases and J 4 bases; bases outside gene matches: 5. CDR3 residues: CASSLDFQGATGELFF. In DNA form, the CDR3 reads TGCGCCAGCAGCTTGGATTTTCAGGGGGCCACCGGGGAGCTGTTTTTT.

This clone was counted ten times or more. The chain couples TRBV7-2 to TRBJ2-7, with 7 positions matching TRBD2. Germline V gene sequence: CDR1 SGHTA, CDR2 FQGNSA. The length of the CDR3 is 14 residues. The V segment lost 4 bases and the J segment 3 bases; nucleotides outside the gene matches: 6. The CDR3 region is CASSSGTNNYEQYF. CDR3 sequence (DNA): TGTGCCAGCAGCTCCGGGACTAATAACTACGAGCAGTACTTC.

This clone has at least ten counts. This chain uses TRBV14 with TRBJ1-1, with D maybe TRBD1 (6 bases). Trimming took off 9 bases at V and 4 bases at J, with 21 bases between the two ends. Germline V gene data show CDR1 as SGHDN and CDR2 as FVKESK. There are 15 residues in the CDR3. The CDR3 protein is CASSSGGALGTEAFF. CDR3 DNA sequence: TGTGCCAGTAGTTCGGGGGGGGCGTTAGGCACTGAAGCTTTCTTT.

The V call is TRBV27, the J call TRBJ2-1; TRBD2 might be the D (5 bases). Trimming pared 7 bases from V and 0 bases from J, leaving 10 bases between. The CDR3 consists of 14 residues. The germline CDR1 and CDR2 sequences are MNHEY and SMNVEV (reference sequence). The CDR3 DNA reads as TGTGCCAGCATGCGGGCTAGCTCCTACAATGAGCAGTTCTTC. Its protein is CASMRASSYNEQFF.

J is TRBJ2-3 and V is TRBV2, with a tentative D call TRBD2 (6 bases). This CDR3 is 17 amino acids long. Looked up from germline, CDR1 is SNHLY and CDR2 is FYNNEI. The V and J ends lost 4 bases and 3 bases respectively, with 20 bases between them. The CDR3 spells CASSASFGGTVTDTQYF. As DNA, the CDR3 is TGTGCCAGCAGTGCTTCGTTTGGCGGGACGGTAACAGATACGCAGTATTTT.

This chain connects TRBV30 to TRBJ1-5, with D maybe TRBD1 (6 bases). Trimming left V 2 bases short and J 2 bases short, with 13 bases between. CDR1 GTSNPN and CDR2 SVGIG come from the germline V gene (reference sequence). This CDR3 region has 15 residues. The CDR3 DNA follows: TGTGCCTGGAGTTTGGGGGGGCGCGGCAATCAGCCCCAGCATTTT. Its protein product is CAWSLGGRGNQPQHF.

The rearrangement links TRBV25-1 to TRBJ1-1; TRBD1 matches at 8 bases. This CDR3 has 14 residues. The J segment lost 0 bases and the V segment lost 5 bases, leaving 2 bases of the junction unmatched. Germline-derived CDR1 and CDR2 are MGHDK and SYGVNS. The CDR3: CASSTGGMNTEAFF. The DNA for the CDR3 is TGTGCCAGCAGTACAGGGGGTATGAACACTGAAGCTTTCTTT.

The V gene is TRBV4-1, the J gene TRBJ1-2; 10 positions agree with TRBD1. This CDR3 region has 16 residues. Germline CDR1 is MGHRA and CDR2 is YSYEKL. V shed 1 base, J shed 2 bases, and the junction held 4 bases outside the gene matches. The CDR3 DNA is TGCGCCAGCAGCCAAGGTCCGGACAGGGGGAACTATGGCTACACCTTC. This translates into CASSQGPDRGNYGYTF.

The V call is TRBV7-2, the J call TRBJ2-7; D ambiguous. Germline V gene lookup returns CDR1 SGHTA and CDR2 FQGNSA. This CDR3 region has 14 residues. V shed 2 bases and J shed 0 bases, with 8 bases lying between them. The CDR3 sequence is CASSLSGSSYEQYF. The CDR3 coding sequence is TGTGCCAGCAGCTTATCCGGGTCCTCCTACGAGCAGTACTTC.

V usage is TRBV29-1 and J usage is TRBJ2-6; the match to TRBD1 covers 7 bases. Germline V gene sequence: CDR1 SQVTM, CDR2 ANQGSEA. This CDR3 contains 14 residues. V trimming: 6 bases; J trimming: 2 bases; junction bases outside the gene matches: 4. This CDR3 reads CSVETGAGANVLTF. In DNA, the CDR3 is TGCAGCGTGGAAACAGGGGCTGGGGCCAACGTCCTGACTTTC.

This chain uses TRBV9 with TRBJ2-7; TRBD1 matches 9 bases. V gave up 3 bases and J gave up 6 bases; unmatched junction bases: 7. The germline CDR1 and CDR2 sequences are SGDLS and YYNGEE. The CDR3 spans 14 residues. DNA of the CDR3: TGTGCCAGCAGCGACCTCACAGGGGGCCTCGAGCAGTACTTC. Encoded protein: CASSDLTGGLEQYF.

The chain has TRBV30 and TRBJ2-1, with D possibly TRBD2 on 6 matching bases. Germline CDR1 reads GTSNPN; CDR2 reads SVGIG (reference sequence). Deletions cut 3 bases from V and 2 bases from J, with 11 bases between. The CDR3 runs 14 residues. The CDR3 DNA reads TGTGCCTGGAGAAAGAGGACTACCTACAATGAGCAGTTCTTC. It yields the protein CAWRKRTTYNEQFF.